These 25 T cell receptor beta chains came from one sample sequenced in a study of blood T cell repertoires in COVID-19. Data came from immunoSEQ multiplex PCR; TCRdb stores just in-frame clones and leaves some out. In the table there are roughly 200,000 clones, roughly 73% of which are singletons. Material for sequencing was peripheral blood. These receptors originate from a woman aged 80 or over with active or convalescent COVID-19.

The V and J genes are TRBV5-8 and TRBJ1-2; possibly TRBD1 for D (6 bases). The CDR3 is made up of 14 amino acids. Looked up from germline, CDR1 is SGHTS and CDR2 is YDEGEE. V lost 1 base to trimming and J lost 0 bases, with 7 bases between them. The DNA of the CDR3 is TGTGCCAGCAGCTTGCCAGGGGCTAACTATGGCTACACCTTC. Its translation is CASSLPGANYGYTF.

The chain is built from TRBV5-4 and TRBJ2-3, with D perhaps matching TRBD1 (5 bases). The V end lost 0 bases, the J end lost 4 bases, and 6 bases lay between the germline ends. The CDR3 extends over 13 amino acids. The germline V gene encodes CDR1 SGHNT and CDR2 YYREEE (reference sequence). The DNA for the CDR3 is TGTGCCAGCAGCTTGGAAGGGGCAGATACGCAGTATTTT. Protein sequence: CASSLEGADTQYF.

This clone has just a few counts. The chain is built from TRBV2 and TRBJ2-2, with TRBD1 as a possible D gene (5 bases). Trimming took off 6 bases at V and 0 bases at J, with 5 bases between the two ends. CDR3 size: 13 residues. Germline V lookup: CDR1 SNHLY, CDR2 FYNNEI. CDR3 nucleotide sequence: TGTGCCAGCAGGGGGCCGAACACCGGGGAGCTGTTTTTT. This encodes CASRGPNTGELFF.

This rearrangement joins TRBV12-5 to TRBJ2-3; 8 nucleotides line up with TRBD1. This CDR3 is built from 17 residues. V was clipped by 1 base and J by 6 bases; unmatched bases: 12. From germline, CDR1 is LGHNT and CDR2 FRNRAP. CDR3 sequence: CASGLGDRGSTFDTQYF. As DNA, the CDR3 is TGTGCTAGTGGTTTGGGAGACAGGGGAAGCACGTTTGATACGCAGTATTTT.

The V gene is TRBV6-4, the J gene TRBJ1-2, with unresolved D. The V end lost 4 bases, the J end lost 7 bases, and 10 bases lay between the germline ends. Germline CDR1 MRHNA, CDR2 SNTAGT. The CDR3 is 12 residues long. CDR3 region: CASSAEGLGYTF. DNA for the CDR3: TGTGCCAGCAGTGCCGAGGGTCTTGGCTACACCTTC.

This chain joins TRBV12-3 or TRBV12-4 and TRBJ1-2; D unresolved. With 4 bases removed from V and 6 bases from J, the gap between germline ends came to 9 bases. The CDR3 covers 12 residues. The CDR3 reads CASSSSGNGYTF. DNA of the CDR3: TGTGCCAGCAGTTCCAGCGGGAATGGCTACACCTTC.

J is TRBJ1-2 and V is TRBV3-1 (or the pseudogene TRBV3-2), with 8 nucleotides matching TRBD1. J gave up 8 bases and V 4 bases, and 9 bases lay outside the gene matches. Looked up from germline, CDR1 is LGHDT and CDR2 is YNNKEL (reference sequence). The CDR3 has 14 residues. CDR3 bases: TGTGCCAGCAGCCGTCCAACAGGGGGTGGCGGCTACACCTTC. It specifies CASSRPTGGGGYTF.

The genes are TRBV28 and TRBJ1-2; 8 bases are a match to TRBD1. The germline CDR1 and CDR2 sequences are MDHEN and SYDVKM. The CDR3 consists of 13 residues. The trim removed 3 bases at V and 7 bases at J, leaving 4 bases unmatched. CDR3 bases: TGTGCCAGCAGTTTGTCAGGGGGCTTTGGCTACACCTTC. Protein sequence: CASSLSGGFGYTF.

This chain connects TRBV4-2 to TRBJ2-3, with a tentative D call TRBD2 (6 bases). Germline V gene sequence: CDR1 LGHNA, CDR2 YNFKEQ. V lost 0 bases to trimming and J lost 0 bases, with 13 bases between them. The length of the CDR3 is 17 residues. The CDR3 spells CASSQDGTSRSTDTQYF. In DNA, the CDR3 is TGTGCCAGCAGCCAAGATGGAACTAGCAGGAGCACAGATACGCAGTATTTT.

The J gene is TRBJ2-7, the V gene TRBV5-1, with unresolved D. Germline V gene lookup returns CDR1 SGHRS and CDR2 YFSETQ. The CDR3 totals 14 residues. V was pared by 0 bases and J by 3 bases, with 10 bases between. The CDR3: CASSLDRTYYEQYF. For the CDR3, the DNA is TGCGCCAGCAGCTTGGACCGAACTTACTACGAGCAGTACTTC.

The J gene is TRBJ2-7, the V gene TRBV19, with a tentative D call TRBD2 (7 bases). This CDR3 is 17 amino acids long. V was pared by 4 bases and J by 1 base, with 20 bases between. Germline CDR1 LNHDA, CDR2 SQIVND (reference sequence). CDR3 nucleotides: TGTGCCAGTAGTACCTCACCTACAGGGAGGGGGTCCTACGAGCAGTACTTC. Its protein product is CASSTSPTGRGSYEQYF.

Written as DNA, the CDR3 is TGTGCCAGCAGGAAGGATGGACTAGCGGGCTTCTACGAGCAGTACTTC. Residues: CASRKDGLAGFYEQYF. The J gene is TRBJ2-7, the V gene TRBV5-6; 11 nucleotides line up with TRBD2. CDR1 is SGHDT, CDR2 YYEEEE, per germline. CDR3 size: 16 residues. Losses at the gene ends were 5 bases for V and 3 bases for J; bases not matched to a gene: 10.

This chain uses TRBV4-2 with TRBJ1-1, with D possibly TRBD1 on 6 matching bases. V was cut by 0 bases and J by 1 base, with 12 bases left in between. The CDR3 has 16 residues. Germline CDR1 is LGHNA and CDR2 is YNFKEQ. The CDR3, as DNA: TGTGCCAGCAGCCAAGATGTGGGGGGGCGGAACACTGAAGCTTTCTTT. It translates to CASSQDVGGRNTEAFF.

In this sample, this clone turned up once. The chain couples TRBV6-2 or TRBV6-3 to TRBJ1-5, with 8 bases identical to TRBD1. Germline V gene data show CDR1 as MNHEY and CDR2 as SVGEGT. The CDR3 contains 18 residues. The J segment lost 0 bases and the V segment lost 2 bases, leaving 9 bases of the junction unmatched. The CDR3 nucleotides are TGTGCCAGCAGTTACGCGTGGGACAGGTTTGATAGCAATCAGCCCCAGCATTTT. Its protein is CASSYAWDRFDSNQPQHF.

This chain links TRBV28 with TRBJ1-2; 7 bases are shared with TRBD1. Losses at the gene ends were 6 bases for V and 7 bases for J; bases not matched to a gene: 8. Germline V gives CDR1 MDHEN, CDR2 SYDVKM. The CDR3 consists of 13 residues. DNA of the CDR3: TGTGCCAGCAGGCCCGACAGGGCGTCTGGCTACACCTTC. It codes for CASRPDRASGYTF.

V usage is TRBV5-6 and J usage is TRBJ1-2, with D unclear. There are 13 residues in the CDR3. In germline, CDR1 is SGHDT, CDR2 YYEEEE. With 0 bases removed from V and 0 bases from J, the gap between germline ends came to 3 bases. The CDR3 region has the DNA TGTGCCAGCAGCTTGGTAGCTAACTATGGCTACACCTTC. Protein sequence: CASSLVANYGYTF. Full variable domain (rest looked up from reference TRBV5-6 and TRBJ1-2): DAGVTQSPTHLIKTRGQQVTLRCSPKSGHDTVSWYQQALGQGPQFIFQYYEEEERQRGNFPDRFSGHQFPNYSSELNVNALLLGDSALYLCASSLVANYGYTFGSGTRLTVV.

This chain connects TRBV28 to TRBJ2-7; D is undetermined. Trimming pared 2 bases from V and 4 bases from J, leaving 6 bases between. The CDR3 covers 12 residues. Per the germline V gene, CDR1 is MDHEN and CDR2 is SYDVKM. The CDR3 DNA is TGTGCCAGCAGTTTAACACAATACGAGCAGTACTTC. Encoded protein: CASSLTQYEQYF.

The chain links TRBV6-1 to TRBJ1-5; 7 bases map to TRBD1. The CDR3 spans 16 residues. Germline V lookup: CDR1 MNHNS, CDR2 SASEGT. V trimming: 4 bases; J trimming: 0 bases; junction bases outside the gene matches: 6. The CDR3 bases are TGTGCCAGCAGTGCCCGGACAGGTAATAGCAATCAGCCCCAGCATTTT. Translation gives CASSARTGNSNQPQHF.

The rearrangement uses TRBV15 and TRBJ2-1; perhaps TRBD2 as D (7 bases). Deletions cut 8 bases from V and 7 bases from J, with 15 bases between. This CDR3 spans 13 amino acids. Germline V gene sequence: CDR1 LNHNV, CDR2 YYDKDF (reference sequence). The CDR3, as DNA: TGTGCCACCGAAGGGGGGGGCGTAAATGAGCAGTTCTTC. This translates into CATEGGGVNEQFF.

Written as DNA, the CDR3 is TGTGCCAGCAGCCGACAGGGTCGAGAGACCCAGTACTTC. As protein: CASSRQGRETQYF. V usage is TRBV4-2 and J usage is TRBJ2-5, with TRBD1 matching over 7 bases. V gave up 4 bases and J gave up 4 bases; unmatched junction bases: 3. Germline V gene sequence: CDR1 LGHNA, CDR2 YNFKEQ. The CDR3 totals 13 residues.

This chain links TRBV7-9 with TRBJ1-6; D possibly corresponds to TRBD1 (6 bases). CDR3 size: 13 residues. The germline V and J ends were trimmed by 1 base and 14 bases, with 12 bases remaining between them. From germline, CDR1 is SEHNR and CDR2 FQNEAQ (reference sequence). CDR3 in amino acids: CASSLEQGATLHF. The CDR3 DNA reads TGTGCCAGCAGCTTAGAACAGGGCGCAACCCTCCACTTT. Full variable domain (missing parts from reference TRBV7-9 and TRBJ1-6): DTGVSQNPRHKITKRGQNVTFRCDPISEHNRLYWYRQTLGQGPEFLTYFQNEAQLEKSRLLSDRFSAERPKGSFSTLEIQRTEQGDSAMYLCASSLEQGATLHFGNGTRLTVT.

The rearrangement joins TRBV27 to TRBJ2-3; the match to TRBD1 covers 7 bases. J gave up 2 bases and V 6 bases, and 5 bases lay outside the gene matches. Germline V CDR1 and CDR2: MNHEY, SMNVEV (reference sequence). This CDR3 spans 14 amino acids. In DNA, the CDR3 is TGTGCCAGCAGCAACAGGGGAACCACAGATACGCAGTATTTT. This gives the protein CASSNRGTTDTQYF.

This chain connects TRBV27 to TRBJ2-3, with TRBD1 identical over 8 bases. The CDR3 sequence is 16 residues long. Per germline, CDR1 MNHEY and CDR2 SMNVEV (reference sequence). The V and J ends lost 2 bases and 1 base, in that order; junction bases with no gene match: 5. The CDR3 is CASSLTTTGGTDTQYF. Written as DNA, the CDR3 is TGTGCCAGCAGTTTAACCACGACAGGGGGCACAGATACGCAGTATTTT.

This clone appeared a single time. The CDR3 coding sequence is TGCGCCAGCAGCCAGGACAGGAACTATGGCTACACCTTC. Translation gives CASSQDRNYGYTF. V gene TRBV4-3 combines with J gene TRBJ1-2, with 7 bases matching TRBD1. Germline CDR1 is LGHNA and CDR2 is YSLEER. The CDR3 extends over 13 amino acids. V lost 3 bases, J lost 2 bases, and 0 bases stayed unmatched.

This clone has more than one count but fewer than ten. V usage is TRBV4-3 and J usage is TRBJ1-2, with D maybe TRBD1 (5 bases). This CDR3 has 18 residues. Germline assignment: CDR1 LGHNA and CDR2 YSLEER. Trimming stripped 0 bases from V and 1 base from J, with 18 bases between. CDR3 sequence reads: CASSQEGGRGVNNYGYTF. CDR3 in DNA: TGCGCCAGCAGCCAAGAGGGGGGTAGGGGCGTGAATAACTATGGCTACACCTTC.